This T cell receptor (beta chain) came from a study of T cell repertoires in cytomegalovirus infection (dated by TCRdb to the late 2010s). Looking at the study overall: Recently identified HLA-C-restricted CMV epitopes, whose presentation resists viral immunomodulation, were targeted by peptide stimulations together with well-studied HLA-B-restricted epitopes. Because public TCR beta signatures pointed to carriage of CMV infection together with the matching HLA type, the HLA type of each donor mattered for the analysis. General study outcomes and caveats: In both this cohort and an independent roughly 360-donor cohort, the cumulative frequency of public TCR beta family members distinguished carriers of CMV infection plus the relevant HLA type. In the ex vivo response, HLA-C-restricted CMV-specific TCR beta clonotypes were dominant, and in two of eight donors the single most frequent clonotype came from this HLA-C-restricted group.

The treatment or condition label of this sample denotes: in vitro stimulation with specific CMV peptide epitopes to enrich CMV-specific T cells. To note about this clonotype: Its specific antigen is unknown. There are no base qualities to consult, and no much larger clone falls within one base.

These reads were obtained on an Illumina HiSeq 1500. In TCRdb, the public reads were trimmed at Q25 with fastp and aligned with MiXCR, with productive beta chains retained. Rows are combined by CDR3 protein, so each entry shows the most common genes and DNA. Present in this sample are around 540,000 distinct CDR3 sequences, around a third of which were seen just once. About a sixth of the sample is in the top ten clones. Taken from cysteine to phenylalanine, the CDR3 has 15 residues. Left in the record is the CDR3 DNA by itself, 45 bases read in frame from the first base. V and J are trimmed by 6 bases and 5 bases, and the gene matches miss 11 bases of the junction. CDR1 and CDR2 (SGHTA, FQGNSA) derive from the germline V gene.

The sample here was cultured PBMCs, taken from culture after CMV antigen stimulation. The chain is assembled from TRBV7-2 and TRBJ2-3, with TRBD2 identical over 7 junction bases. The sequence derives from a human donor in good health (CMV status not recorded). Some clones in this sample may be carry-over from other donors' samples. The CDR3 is CASRSKREWEDTQYF. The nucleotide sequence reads TGTGCCAGCAGGTCAAAGCGGGAATGGGAAGATACGCAGTATTTT.